A single sample is the source of the 27 T cell receptor beta chains below, sequenced in a study of PD-L1 blockade in urothelial cancer. Libraries were prepared by immunoSEQ multiplex PCR; TCRdb keeps only in-frame clonotypes and omits some of them. The repertoire consists of about 57,000 clones, with 75% to 85% occurring once and the leading ten covering roughly 5%. Described time point: pretreatment peripheral blood. Sequenced material: PBMCs, taken around atezolizumab (anti-PD-L1) treatment. All receptors derive from a man aged 65-85 years with urothelial cancer.

The rearrangement joins TRBV9 to TRBJ2-3; possibly TRBD2 for D (5 bases). The CDR3 loop spans 16 amino acids. Trimming stripped 0 bases from V and 10 bases from J, with 21 bases between. CDR1 and CDR2 from the germline V gene are SGDLS and YYNGEE. CDR3 protein: CASSVGEGPAAGAQYF. Written as DNA, the CDR3 is TGTGCCAGCAGCGTAGGCGAGGGCCCAGCGGCAGGAGCGCAGTATTTT.

CDR3 coding DNA: TGCGCCAGCAGCCAAGTTATGGCGGTGGAGCCCCAGCATTTT. This encodes CASSQVMAVEPQHF. This sequence joins TRBV4-1 and TRBJ1-5; D uncertain. Between the trimmed V and J ends, which lost 1 base and 8 bases, there was a span of 12 bases. CDR1 is MGHRA and CDR2 is YSYEKL in the germline V gene. The CDR3 is 14 amino acids.

Comments on this clone: Other DNA sequences in this specimen translate into the identical CDR3. V usage is TRBV29-1 and J usage is TRBJ2-1; possible D gene TRBD2, 6 bases. CDR3 size: 10 residues. Germline CDR1 and CDR2: SQVTM and ANQGSEA. The CDR3 region is CSGGENEQFF. In DNA, the CDR3 is TGCAGTGGAGGGGAAAATGAGCAGTTCTTC.

The V and J genes are TRBV6-5 and TRBJ2-1, with 9 nucleotides matching TRBD2. The V gene's germline CDR1 is MNHEY and CDR2 SVGAGI. The V and J ends lost 5 bases and 4 bases, in that order; junction bases with no gene match: 6. This CDR3 has 15 residues. CDR3 coding DNA: TGTGCCAGCAGTCCGGGACTAGCCCTTTACAATGAGCAGTTCTTC. Protein: CASSPGLALYNEQFF.

The rearrangement joins TRBV19 to TRBJ2-2, with a tentative D call TRBD1 (6 bases). The CDR3 is 13 residues long. The V end was cut by 7 bases, the J end by 4 bases, with 10 bases between. Germline V gives CDR1 LNHDA, CDR2 SQIVND (reference sequence). This CDR3 is CASTGAGTGELFF. The CDR3 region has the DNA TGTGCCAGTACAGGGGCTGGCACCGGGGAGCTGTTTTTT.

This clone was counted a single time. The chain carries TRBV5-1 and TRBJ1-1; 8 bases line up with TRBD1. CDR1 and CDR2 (germline): SGHRS, YFSETQ. The CDR3 contains 16 residues. V shed 5 bases, J shed 4 bases, and the junction held 13 bases outside the gene matches. The CDR3 here is CASRKSSGQGSTEAFF. The CDR3 nucleotides are TGCGCCAGCAGAAAGAGTTCCGGACAGGGATCCACTGAAGCTTTCTTT. The full variable domain, with the rest looked up from reference TRBV5-1 and TRBJ1-1, is KAGVTQTPRYLIKTRGQQVTLSCSPISGHRSVSWYQQTPGQGLQFLFEYFSETQRNKGNFPGRFSGRQFSNSRSEMNVSTLELGDSALYLCASRKSSGQGSTEAFFGQGTRLTVV.

J is TRBJ2-7 and V is TRBV5-1; D unresolved. The germline CDR1 and CDR2 sequences are SGHRS and YFSETQ. The CDR3 sequence is 14 residues long. The V gene lost 0 bases and the J gene lost 3 bases, with 10 bases spanning the gap. As DNA, the CDR3 is TGCGCCAGCAGCTTGGCCCCAGCAGGCTACGAGCAGTACTTC. Protein: CASSLAPAGYEQYF.

This sequence joins TRBV11-2 and TRBJ2-2, with D unclear. The CDR3 is made up of 14 amino acids. Germline assignment: CDR1 SGHAT and CDR2 FQNNGV. V was pared by 0 bases and J by 6 bases, with 8 bases between. CDR3 bases: TGTGCCAGCAGCTTAGATCGAGAGTCCGGGGAGCTGTTTTTT. This gives the protein CASSLDRESGELFF.

This clone appeared a single time. V usage is TRBV7-8 and J usage is TRBJ2-1, with D possibly TRBD2 on 6 matching bases. The CDR3 totals 15 residues. The V gene's germline CDR1 is SGHVS and CDR2 FQNEAQ. V was shortened by 6 bases and J by 0 bases, with 12 bases between the two germline ends. CDR3 residues: CASRIAESSYNEQFF. The CDR3 bases are TGTGCCAGCAGAATAGCGGAGAGCTCCTACAATGAGCAGTTCTTC.

The chain combines TRBV6-1 with TRBJ2-5; no firm D call. This CDR3 region has 14 residues. The V and J ends lost 7 bases and 1 base respectively, with 13 bases between them. The germline V gene has CDR1 MNHNS and CDR2 SASEGT. The CDR3 DNA follows: TGTGCCAGCAATACCCGCAGTTCCCAAGAGACCCAGTACTTC. Translation gives CASNTRSSQETQYF.

The genes are TRBV7-8 and TRBJ2-2; maybe TRBD2 (7 bases). The CDR3 extends over 16 amino acids. Trimming removed 5 bases from V and 7 bases from J, with 20 bases in between. Germline loops: CDR1 SGHVS, CDR2 FQNEAQ. CDR3 protein: CASSARPGGLVGELFF. The CDR3 DNA reads as TGTGCCAGCAGCGCCCGGCCGGGGGGCCTAGTCGGGGAGCTGTTTTTT.

This clone is medium-sized (0.01 to 0.1%) by share. V gene TRBV29-1 combines with J gene TRBJ1-1, with D hard to call. The length of the CDR3 is 13 residues. V lost 0 bases to trimming and J lost 2 bases, with 7 bases between them. Germline CDR1 is SQVTM and CDR2 is ANQGSEA. Here the CDR3 DNA reads TGCAGCGTTGAAGACCTTAAAAACACTGAAGCTTTCTTT. Protein product: CSVEDLKNTEAFF.

J is TRBJ2-3 and V is TRBV19; 7 nucleotides match TRBD2. With 4 bases clipped from V and 4 bases from J, the junction kept 8 bases outside the gene matches. CDR3 length equals 15 residues. Germline V CDR1 and CDR2: LNHDA, SQIVND (reference sequence). The CDR3: CASSKRAGRADTQYF. The CDR3 nucleotides are TGTGCCAGTAGTAAGAGGGCAGGGAGGGCAGATACGCAGTATTTT. The variable domain in full, completed from reference TRBV19 and TRBJ2-3, reads DGGITQSPKYLFRKEGQNVTLSCEQNLNHDAMYWYRQDPGQGLRLIYYSQIVNDFQKGDIAEGYSVSREKKESFPLTVTSAQKNPTAFYLCASSKRAGRADTQYFGPGTRLTVL.

V usage is TRBV5-1 and J usage is TRBJ1-2, with a weak D call TRBD1 (6 bases). The germline V gene has CDR1 SGHRS and CDR2 YFSETQ. This CDR3 region has 13 residues. V lost 0 bases and J 8 bases, leaving 11 bases between the germline ends. The CDR3 DNA reads as TGCGCCAGCAGCTTGGATGACAGGCGAGGCTACACCTTC. Its translation: CASSLDDRRGYTF.

The CDR3 DNA reads as TGTGCCAGCAGCCGACTAGCGGGAGCGGGAGAGACCCAGTACTTC. Amino acid sequence: CASSRLAGAGETQYF. The chain combines TRBV7-9 with TRBJ2-5; 12 bases fit TRBD2. The germline V gene encodes CDR1 SEHNR and CDR2 FQNEAQ (reference sequence). J lost 4 bases, V lost 5 bases, and 5 bases had no gene match. This CDR3 spans 15 amino acids.

CDR3 protein: CASRPSGVNYEQYF. CDR3 bases: TGTGCCAGTAGACCCTCGGGGGTGAACTACGAGCAGTACTTC. The chain employs TRBV19 and TRBJ2-7; tentative D call: TRBD2 (6 bases). This CDR3 spans 14 amino acids. Germline-derived CDR1 and CDR2 are LNHDA and SQIVND (reference sequence). Trimming pared 6 bases from V and 3 bases from J, leaving 15 bases between.

This clone was counted only a few times. The V call is TRBV6-1, the J call TRBJ1-5, with D possibly TRBD1 on 5 matching bases. The V gene lost 7 bases and the J gene lost 6 bases, with 13 bases spanning the gap. This CDR3 is 13 amino acids long. The germline CDR1 and CDR2 sequences are MNHNS and SASEGT. As DNA, the CDR3 is TGTGCCAGCACGGGGGGTGGAAGTCAGCCCCAGCATTTT. Translation: CASTGGGSQPQHF.

The table lists this clone with a count of one. The rearrangement links TRBV2 to TRBJ1-1, with 7 bases identical to TRBD1. CDR3 size: 13 residues. Trimming cost V 6 bases and J 1 base; bases outside gene matches: 2. Germline V gene data show CDR1 as SNHLY and CDR2 as FYNNEI. The CDR3: CASSRQGNTEAFF. In nucleotides, the CDR3 is TGTGCCAGCAGCCGACAGGGGAACACTGAAGCTTTCTTT. Full variable domain (remainder filled in from reference TRBV2 and TRBJ1-1): EPEVTQTPSHQVTQMGQEVILRCVPISNHLYFYWYRQILGQKVEFLVSFYNNEISEKSEIFDDQFSVERPDGSNFTLKIRSTKLEDSAMYFCASSRQGNTEAFFGQGTRLTVV.

The genes are TRBV5-1 and TRBJ2-1; TRBD2 aligns across 13 bases. The trim removed 4 bases at V and 12 bases at J, leaving 10 bases unmatched. In germline, CDR1 is SGHRS, CDR2 YFSETQ. The CDR3 totals 15 residues. The CDR3 DNA follows: TGCGCCAGCAGCGTTACTAGCGGGGGGGTGGGTGCGCAGTTCTTC. Translation: CASSVTSGGVGAQFF.

The genes are TRBV6-1 and TRBJ1-1, with 8 bases identical to TRBD1. Losses at the gene ends were 4 bases for V and 8 bases for J; bases not matched to a gene: 9. The germline gives CDR1 MNHNS, CDR2 SASEGT. This CDR3 comprises 14 residues. The DNA for the CDR3 is TGTGCCAGCAGTGCGCACAGGGGGACGTTCGAAGCTTTCTTT. This translates into CASSAHRGTFEAFF.

The chain links TRBV6-1 to TRBJ1-3, with D maybe TRBD1 (5 bases). This CDR3 has 16 residues. Trimming shortened V by 0 bases and J by 3 bases, and 12 bases separated the two germline ends. Germline CDR1 MNHNS, CDR2 SASEGT. This CDR3 reads CASSEASAGDGNTIYF. CDR3 DNA: TGTGCCAGCAGTGAAGCGTCGGCGGGGGATGGAAACACCATATATTTT.

The chain recombines TRBV2 with TRBJ1-5; 7 positions agree with TRBD1. Germline-derived CDR1 and CDR2 are SNHLY and FYNNEI. This CDR3 spans 15 amino acids. V shed 7 bases, J shed 4 bases, and the junction held 10 bases outside the gene matches. The CDR3: CASTSQSTGNQPQHF. In DNA, the CDR3 is TGTGCCAGCACCTCACAATCGACAGGGAATCAGCCCCAGCATTTT.

The gene calls are TRBV15 and TRBJ2-3; 7 bases are a match to TRBD1. Looked up from germline, CDR1 is LNHNV and CDR2 is YYDKDF (reference sequence). The CDR3 contains 15 residues. With V trimmed by 1 base and J by 4 bases, 5 bases remained unmatched. The CDR3 DNA reads TGTGCCACCAGCAGAGGGGGACAGTCCTCAGATACGCAGTATTTT. It encodes CATSRGGQSSDTQYF.

In this sample, this clone turned up once. The rearrangement links TRBV5-6 to TRBJ2-7; 9 bases agree with TRBD1. Trimming took 0 bases from V and 5 from J; bases not matched to a gene: 3. From germline, CDR1 is SGHDT and CDR2 YYEEEE. The CDR3 is 14 amino acids. The CDR3 loop is CASSLAGTGNEQYF. In DNA form, the CDR3 reads TGTGCCAGCAGCTTGGCCGGGACAGGGAACGAGCAGTACTTC.

The chain carries TRBV7-9 and TRBJ2-1; 7 nucleotides align to TRBD2. Germline assignment: CDR1 SEHNR and CDR2 FQNEAQ (reference sequence). The CDR3 covers 16 residues. V gave up 1 base and J gave up 2 bases; unmatched junction bases: 5. In DNA form, the CDR3 reads TGTGCCAGCAGCTTAGGTCACAGCGGGGCCTACAATGAGCAGTTCTTC. This encodes CASSLGHSGAYNEQFF.

The J gene is TRBJ1-1, the V gene TRBV10-3, with TRBD1 matching 8 bases. The germline gives CDR1 ENHRY, CDR2 SYGVKD. This CDR3 is built from 15 residues. Trimming at V came to 6 bases and at J to 1 base, leaving 7 bases not matched to a gene. The CDR3 DNA reads as TGTGCCATCAGATCGGACAGGGAGGGGAACACTGAAGCTTTCTTT. Protein sequence: CAIRSDREGNTEAFF.

V gene TRBV7-7 combines with J gene TRBJ2-1; the match to TRBD2 covers 7 bases. The CDR3 covers 15 residues. CDR1 is SSHAT, CDR2 FNYEAQ, per germline (reference sequence). The J segment lost 2 bases and the V segment lost 3 bases, leaving 4 bases of the junction unmatched. CDR3 nucleotide sequence: TGTGCCAGCAGCTTGATGGCGGGGGCCTACAATGAGCAGTTCTTC. Encoded protein: CASSLMAGAYNEQFF.